This T cell receptor (beta chain) is from a study of blood T cell repertoires in COVID-19. For the study at large: Both acute and convalescent COVID-19 samples were obtained from the United States, Italy and Spain. Nucleic acid was either cDNA or gDNA, and it came from T cells, B-cell-depleted T cells, or PBMCs.

In the authors' workflow: Amplification of reference gene primers provided the estimated nucleated cell counts. Method: immunoSEQ multiplex PCR; TCRdb's copy keeps in-frame clones and lacks some. That table furnishes V, J and clone size, whereas the DNA furnished D and trimming. This table holds approximately 250,000 clones, around nine tenths found once. The J segment lost 4 bases and the V segment lost 1 base, leaving 7 bases of the junction unmatched. There are 16 residues in the CDR3. Germline V gene lookup returns CDR1 SGHKS and CDR2 YYEKEE (reference sequence). This clonotype was obtained from a woman aged 55-69 years who had recovered from COVID-19. The sample was peripheral blood. The chain couples TRBV5-5 to TRBJ1-3; 8 bases are a match to TRBD1. CDR3 amino acids: CASSLMMTGAGNTIYF. CDR3 DNA sequence: TGTGCCAGCAGCTTGATGATGACAGGGGCAGGAAACACCATATATTTT.